This TCR beta chain emerged from a study of cytomegalovirus exposure and HLA in healthy donors. Study-level background: About 85 million unique TCRs from HLA-typed donors were held in an early release of data.

A multiplex PCR was run with 60 Vbeta primers and 13 Jbeta primers. Sequencing used immunoSEQ multiplex PCR; TCRdb keeps in-frame clones, though not all of them. Of about 150,000 clones listed, over 60% are singletons. Overall study results and limits: In a later analysis, 16,951 TCR beta sequences were associated with HLA alleles at 0.05 false discovery rate. Sequencing depth roughly uniform across donors was assumed in presence/absence analyses.

Of note for this clone: Its antigen remains unknown.

The ends were cut back, 1 base at V and 4 bases at J, with 7 bases in the middle. The CDR3 has 14 residues. Germline CDR1 and CDR2: SGHTA and FQGNSA. Donors sampled were nominally healthy, though unrecorded immune exposures were likely. The J gene is TRBJ2-2, the V gene TRBV7-2; D ambiguous. The sample comprised PBMCs. This TCR was sampled from a male donor in good health and CMV-seronegative. CDR3: CASSLGWSTGELFF. The CDR3 DNA reads as TGTGCCAGCAGCTTAGGTTGGAGCACCGGGGAGCTGTTTTTT.